This TCR beta chain was documented in a study of cytomegalovirus exposure and HLA in healthy donors (dated by TCRdb to 2016 to 2017). With regard to the full study: In an earlier analysis of under 750 of the donors, less than 350 Gb of sequence data and 117 million unique TCR beta sequences from roughly 180 million T cells were reported. Roughly 300 gigabases of sequencing data and 80 million or so unique TCR sequences were included in an early release covering around 600 HLA-typed donors. The genetic ancestry cluster associated with self-reported Caucasian donors included around four fifths of the 350 to 500 genotyped donors. The study aimed to test whether signatures of past pathogen exposure could be identified by cataloging public T cell receptors. Using immunosequencing, the study profiled T cell repertoires from around 670 subjects and related those repertoires to cytomegalovirus serostatus. Along with the roughly 700-subject first cohort, a separate validation cohort of around 110 different subjects was used. To predict cytomegalovirus infection status, the study combined high-throughput TCR immunosequencing, statistical association of individual TCRs with disease status, and machine learning. To study patterns of TCR occurrence, a later analysis re-analyzed previously published TCR beta repertoires from 700 or so donors and added high-resolution HLA genotyping. Rather than using new phenotypic data, the later analysis identified candidate immune exposures from TCR beta sequences and from how often those sequences occurred across donors. An earlier analysis of roughly 580 of the donors used high-throughput TCR beta sequencing to judge whether each TCR beta V gene segment behaved as functional or pseudogenic. Donor age, sex, ethnicity and CMV serostatus were collected together with the repertoire data. A later genetic analysis took genome-wide SNP genotypes for about three fifths of the roughly 670 donors and used that subset as a discovery cohort. All discovery cohort repertoires had been generated using a single sequencing platform. HLA typing included class I and class II loci at four-digit resolution. Typing coverage varied by locus: about 629-630 donors for A, B, C, DRB1 and DQB1; approximately 500 for DQA1; around 570 for DPA1; 400 to 480 for DPB1. Roughly five DR-DQ haplotypes were handled as single units for association and clustering because linkage in the cohort was strong. Among 350 to 400 genotyped donors of the cohort, an average of approximately 240,000 unique TCR beta nucleotide sequences were sequenced per donor, roughly 18% of them non-productive.

V is shortened by 4 bases, J by 4 bases, and the region joining them spans 11 bases. Looking up the germline V gene yields CDR1 SGDLS and CDR2 YYNGEE. Including cysteine and phenylalanine, the CDR3 has 13 amino acids. The DNA shown is the 39-base CDR3, in frame from base 1. Overall study results and their limits: Because counts were too low, 15 to 20 rarely observed V segments, including chromosome 9 orphons, were left out of the earlier analysis of roughly 600 of the donors. The classifier was reported to diagnose cytomegalovirus status with high specificity and sensitivity in both the original and validation cohorts. In a later analysis, the rate of TCR association differed among HLA loci, with DRB1 alleles having the most associated TCRs and HLA-C alleles having the fewest. The presence/absence analyses assumed that sequencing depth was roughly uniform across donors, and that assumption may not be true. HLA typing was unavailable for some donors at each locus, so association tests used only the typed subset. A later analysis associated approximately 17,000 TCR beta sequences with specific HLA alleles at a false discovery rate of 0.05. In a later analysis, most CMV-associated TCR beta chains were found to appear HLA-restricted, with HLA associations seemingly driven largely by CMV exposure. A further reported finding was that TCR beta sequences accurately predicted the HLA-A and HLA-B alleles for most subjects in the first cohort. Across donors, most TCR sequences were observed very rarely, whereas some public TCRs were present in many individuals. In this cohort, only TCR beta chains were sequenced, and detectable features were limited by the absence of alpha or paired-chain data. Broadly in line with IMGT annotations, most TCR beta V segments showed up in productive rearrangements about 87% or about 30% of the time in an earlier analysis of around 600 of the donors. In a later analysis, several top co-occurrence clusters were reported to appear linked to parvovirus B19, influenza, CMV and Epstein-Barr virus. The authors suggested that the approach could potentially be generalized to other disease states and immunological phenotypes. Strong co-occurrence of HLA alleles, especially DR and DQ, made assigning TCR associations to individual alleles difficult. A cluster of highly shared sequence variants was judged likely to be a technical artifact of the sequencing pipeline. A later genetic analysis associated a missense DCLRE1C variant with V-gene and J-gene trimming of TCR beta chains, and an independent cohort replicated the association. Linkage disequilibrium might explain the correlated functional status among segregating V segments, but an unknown experimental factor could not be ruled out. For the cohort, immune exposure information was limited to CMV serostatus. In a later analysis, HLA-associated TCR beta chains were found to be more clonally expanded and to have lower generation probabilities than equally common non-associated chains. A few of the identified cytomegalovirus-associated TCR beta chains were confirmed in vitro to be specific for cytomegalovirus antigens. The study gave a list of 150 to 200 TCR beta chains associated with cytomegalovirus. The 87-base-pair reads could not distinguish some IMGT-functional V segments, including TRBV6-2 and TRBV6-3, so those segments were excluded. Compared with the roughly 720-donor mean, donors in an Asian-associated ancestry cluster had fewer N-insertions in productive TCRs, according to a later genetic analysis.

This clone was counted a single time. The specificity of this receptor is unknown. The input lacks base qualities; no much larger clone sits a single base away. The library was prepared using the immunoSEQ multiplex PCR assay. The multiplex PCR relied on a mix of 60 forward primers for TCR Vbeta segments and 13 reverse primers for TCR Jbeta segments. The CDR3 region of rearranged TCR beta genes was amplified from genomic DNA with a multiplex PCR assay. On the Illumina HiSeq System, the amplified TCR beta libraries were sequenced as 87-base-pair reads. As for how the authors treated the data: A later analysis counted some 74 million unique TCR beta chains across the 700 or so repertoires, and 9.5 million to 11 million of these chains were shared by at least two donors. Raw reads were error-corrected and collapsed into unique sequences by a nearest-neighbor algorithm in which closely related sequences were merged to remove PCR and sequencing errors. CDR3 sequences were aligned to IMGT reference sequences to assign V, D and J gene segments. For a sequence to be retained, a match of at least six nucleotides was required to both a V gene segment and a J gene segment. A rearrangement counted as productive if the CDR3 had no stop codons and remained in frame with V and J, and every other rearrangement counted as non-productive. CDR3 was defined by IMGT convention, running from the second conserved V-encoded cysteine to the conserved J-encoded phenylalanine. Sequences without an unambiguous match to a single V gene segment were excluded from the earlier analysis of about 600 of the donors. In an earlier analysis of approximately 550 of the donors, V segments were called functional above 56.7% productive rearrangements and were called segregating when the between-donor standard deviation exceeded 5%. A statistical classification framework was built for diagnosing cytomegalovirus status from the catalog of TCR beta chain sequences. A later analysis assigned V and J genes by comparing TCR nucleotide sequences with IMGT/GENE-DB human TR gene sequences. The TCRdist pipeline was used in a later analysis to assign CDR3 sequences and most-parsimonious VDJ recombination scenarios. In a later analysis, each TCR beta chain was defined by its CDR3 amino acid sequence together with its V-gene family, and reads lacking a unique V-gene family were excluded. As a way to deal with suspected cross-contamination and a sequencing artifact, a later analysis dropped approximately 570 nucleotide sequences that were highly shared and had low generation probability. For each public chain, a later analysis derived a clonal expansion index from normalized ranks of inferred template counts within each repertoire. A later analysis computed generation probabilities with a VDJ recombination model fitted to out-of-frame rearrangements, and checked the results against IGoR. Hypergeometric tests were used in a later analysis to score TCR-TCR, TCR-HLA and TCR-CMV co-occurrence, with a repertoire-size bias correction applied to the TCR pairs. False discovery rates were estimated in a later analysis by permuting HLA or CMV assignments 20 times. A later analysis grouped co-occurring TCRs with DBSCAN, adding TCRdist sequence similarity when clustering within HLA-allele-positive subsets. Repertoires with fewer than 30,000 or more than 120,000 public chains, plus five repertoires with anomalous nucleotide sharing, were excluded from co-occurrence clustering. Sourced from immuneACCESS, this table was stored by TCRdb with only in-frame sequences that have V and J called. A share of the clones is absent; for the studies checked, an unresolved V gene accounts for under half, and the remainder has no known explanation. V, J and clone size are taken as reported in that table, and D and trimming were inferred from the DNA itself. The sample table lists some 140,000 clones, 73% of them with a count of one. 1% to 1.5% of the sample is held by the ten biggest clonotypes.

The cohort was made up of 666 healthy bone marrow donors. All cohort members were sampled while nominally healthy, although unrecorded immune exposures were likely present. The donor tested CMV seronegative and was one of the 352 seronegative cohort members. Each donor provided a peripheral blood sample, and peripheral blood mononuclear cells were used for TCR beta sequencing. Genomic DNA extraction from the blood cell samples was performed with the Qiagen DNeasy Blood Extraction Kit. This sequence uses TRBV9 and TRBJ1-2; TRBD1 is a weak D gene call, 5 bases matching. The sequenced material came from PBMCs. This receptor was taken from a woman aged 35 to 49 in good health and CMV-seronegative. The DNA reads as follows: TGTGCCAGCAGCCAAGGACAAAGCTATGGCTACACCTTC. This sequence encodes CASSQGQSYGYTF.